This T cell receptor beta chain was retrieved from a study of a mutant IDH1 vaccine in newly diagnosed glioma. Only in-frame clones appear in the TCRdb table, and some are missing; sequencing was by immunoSEQ multiplex PCR. The sample comprises just under 95,000 clones, just under 80% of which are singletons, and around 7.5% rests with the top ten. The time point here: baseline, week 1 (first vaccination visit). Treatment defined: pre-vaccination baseline after standard-of-care therapy. The CDR3 spans 13 residues. CDR1 and CDR2 from the germline V gene are SNHLY and FYNNEI. V gave up 6 bases and J gave up 3 bases, with 11 bases separating them.

The sequence was obtained from a man in his forties or fifties with glioma. The sequencing here drew on PBMCs, taken from a glioma patient treated with radiotherapy, temozolomide or both. The chain recombines TRBV2 with TRBJ2-5, with D tentatively TRBD2 (6 bases). Here the CDR3 reads CASRAGTEETQYF. CDR3 bases: TGTGCCAGCAGGGCCGGGACTGAAGAGACCCAGTACTTC.